Shown below are 13 T cell receptor beta chains from a single sample sequenced in a study of cytomegalovirus exposure and HLA in healthy donors. PCR primers comprised 60 Vbeta and 13 Jbeta primers. Sequenced by immunoSEQ multiplex PCR; TCRdb stores in-frame clones only, minus some. The sample includes roughly 120,000 clones, over 75% of them seen just once. The material sequenced was PBMCs. The receptors shown here come from a man between 18 and 35 years old in good health and CMV-seropositive.

The chain uses TRBV7-2 and TRBJ2-5; 9 bases line up with TRBD2. The CDR3 runs 16 residues. V was pared by 2 bases and J by 5 bases, with 9 bases of the junction left unmatched. Germline V CDR1 and CDR2: SGHTA, FQGNSA. DNA for the CDR3: TGTGCCAGCAGCTTAAGTTGGCGGGGGGGCGTGGAGACCCAGTACTTC. Translated, it gives CASSLSWRGGVETQYF.

The chain employs TRBV5-4 and TRBJ1-4, with D unclear. This CDR3 has 13 amino acids. Per the germline V gene, CDR1 is SGHNT and CDR2 is YYREEE (reference sequence). The V gene lost 3 bases and the J gene lost 6 bases, with 9 bases spanning the gap. CDR3 region: CASSSSRDEKLFF. The CDR3 DNA sequence: TGTGCCAGCAGCTCCTCGCGTGATGAAAAACTGTTTTTT.

Only one count was recorded for this clone. The V call is TRBV5-6, the J call TRBJ2-1; 7 bases are shared with TRBD2. With V trimmed by 3 bases and J by 2 bases, 5 bases remained unmatched. The length of the CDR3 is 15 residues. Germline values: CDR1 SGHDT, CDR2 YYEEEE. CDR3 sequence: CASSWAGTTYNEQFF. The DNA of the CDR3 is TGTGCCAGCAGCTGGGCCGGGACTACCTACAATGAGCAGTTCTTC.

The chain combines TRBV9 with TRBJ1-6; D possibly corresponds to TRBD1 (5 bases). The V and J ends lost 0 bases and 10 bases respectively, with 14 bases between them. The CDR3 has 15 residues. Germline loops: CDR1 SGDLS, CDR2 YYNGEE. This CDR3 reads CASSVGPGMVSPLHF. The CDR3 DNA follows: TGTGCCAGCAGCGTAGGGCCAGGGATGGTATCACCCCTCCACTTT. Complete variable domain (other parts from reference TRBV9 and TRBJ1-6): DSGVTQTPKHLITATGQRVTLRCSPRSGDLSVYWYQQSLDQGLQFLIQYYNGEERAKGNILERFSAQQFPDLHSELNLSSLELGDSALYFCASSVGPGMVSPLHFGNGTRLTVT.

The gene calls are TRBV27 and TRBJ2-1; 8 bases agree with TRBD1. Per the germline V gene, CDR1 is MNHEY and CDR2 is SMNVEV (reference sequence). There are 13 residues in the CDR3. V lost 4 bases to trimming and J lost 9 bases; unmatched junction nucleotides: 5. The CDR3 DNA reads as TGTGCCAGCAGTTACACAGGGGGGACTGAGCAGTTCTTC. Protein sequence: CASSYTGGTEQFF.

This rearrangement joins TRBV6-1 to TRBJ1-2; 8 bases line up with TRBD1. The CDR3 sequence is 16 residues long. The junction had 13 bases not matched to a gene; V was cut back by 3 bases and J by 7 bases. Germline V gives CDR1 MNHNS, CDR2 SASEGT. DNA of the CDR3: TGTGCCAGCAGTGACCAACCCCGGGACAGGCCTATTGGCTACACCTTC. Encoded protein: CASSDQPRDRPIGYTF.

The V and J genes are TRBV27 and TRBJ2-3, with 7 bases identical to TRBD2. This CDR3 is built from 16 residues. Trimming cost V 5 bases and J 0 bases; bases outside gene matches: 8. CDR1 and CDR2 from the germline V gene are MNHEY and SMNVEV (reference sequence). CDR3 protein: CASSLLGGSSTDTQYF. The CDR3 DNA sequence: TGTGCCAGCAGTCTACTCGGGGGGTCGAGCACAGATACGCAGTATTTT.

V and J are TRBV29-1 and TRBJ1-1, with D tentatively TRBD1 (6 bases). The CDR3 has 17 amino acids. The germline V and J ends were trimmed by 3 bases and 4 bases, with 24 bases remaining between them. Per the germline V gene, CDR1 is SQVTM and CDR2 is ANQGSEA. DNA for the CDR3: TGCAGCGTTGAGGGGCTGGGGGCTGGTCGTGTGGGCACTGAAGCTTTCTTT. Residues: CSVEGLGAGRVGTEAFF.

The V gene is TRBV11-3, the J gene TRBJ2-3; D is uncertain. The CDR3 has 12 residues. V lost 5 bases and J lost 0, with 3 bases in between. From germline, CDR1 is SGHNT and CDR2 YENEEA. CDR3 sequence (DNA): TGTGCCAGCAGCCTGAGCACAGATACGCAGTATTTT. It specifies CASSLSTDTQYF.

With respect to this clone: The germline gene is not matched at one end of the junction; a read error may be the cause. V is TRBV6-5 and J is TRBJ2-4; D perhaps matches TRBD2 (5 bases). CDR3 size: 13 residues. CDR1 MNHEY and CDR2 SVGAGI come from the germline V gene. The CDR3 nucleotides are TGTGCCAGCAGGGGGTCCGGGGAAAACAGTCAGTACTTC. Encoded protein: CASRGSGENSQYF.

This clone was detected only a few times. The chain recombines TRBV5-6 with TRBJ1-1; 8 bases match TRBD1. The V gene end was trimmed by 4 bases and the J gene end by 4 bases; junction bases not matched to a gene: 6. Germline V lookup: CDR1 SGHDT, CDR2 YYEEEE. This CDR3 comprises 14 residues. The CDR3 DNA reads as TGTGCCAGCAGCCTCGGACAGGGCCCCACTGAAGCTTTCTTT. Its protein is CASSLGQGPTEAFF.

The chain couples TRBV6-1 to TRBJ1-1; no clear D. This CDR3 comprises 18 residues. V was clipped by 2 bases and J by 0 bases, with 19 bases between them. Germline V gene lookup returns CDR1 MNHNS and CDR2 SASEGT. CDR3 loop: CASSEPRLSSFMNTEAFF. The CDR3 DNA follows: TGTGCCAGCAGTGAACCCCGATTAAGCTCATTTATGAACACTGAAGCTTTCTTT.

This chain uses TRBV7-2 with TRBJ1-4, with 9 nucleotides matching TRBD1. After removal of 5 bases from V and 7 bases from J, the junction contained 5 bases not matched to a gene. This CDR3 is built from 14 residues. Germline CDR1 reads SGHTA; CDR2 reads FQGNSA. The CDR3 DNA reads as TGTGCCAGCAGCCTGGACAGGGGAGGTGAAAAACTGTTTTTT. It is translated as CASSLDRGGEKLFF.